This T cell receptor beta chain is drawn from a study of metastatic and nonmetastatic thyroid tumors. Patients underwent thyroid surgery, and none had received any treatment before it. The germline V and J ends were trimmed by 8 bases and 5 bases, with 9 bases remaining between them. Germline V gives CDR1 MNHEY, CDR2 SVGEGT. The CDR3 is 11 amino acids. From the PCR reads, TCRdb re-called clones with MiXCR. There are 26,000 or so clones in the sample; roughly 3.7% occur only once, and roughly 3.2% lies in the top ten. This clonotype was sampled from a male donor with papillary thyroid cancer or a benign thyroid nodule (not recorded which). Some clones in this sample may be carry-over from other donors' samples. The V call is TRBV6-2 or TRBV6-3, the J call TRBJ1-2, with D unclear. The sequenced material came from blood. CDR3 bases: TGTGCCAGCGGGATTGGATATGGCTACACCTTC. Amino acid sequence: CASGIGYGYTF.